This note documents a single T cell receptor (beta chain) sequence. Its target is unknown. One entry per CDR3 protein results from TCRdb running MiXCR on the reads. The table has fewer than 200,000 distinct CDR3 sequences, about 20% seen once. This record comes from a study of T cell repertoires in cytomegalovirus infection. Study details: Peptides in the study included HLA-C-restricted and HLA-B-restricted CMV epitopes. Indications of both CMV infection and matching HLA type were provided by public TCR beta signatures.

Findings of the study overall: Summed public TCR beta family frequency identified CMV carriers bearing the relevant HLA. The ex vivo response was dominated by HLA-C-restricted CMV-specific TCR beta clonotypes.

In germline, CDR1 is SGDLS, CDR2 YYNGEE. The CDR3 length is 15 residues. The trim removed 4 bases at V and 1 base at J, leaving 7 bases unmatched. Sequencing was performed on CD8+ T cells from cultured PBMCs, taken from culture after CMV antigen stimulation. The genes are TRBV9 and TRBJ1-1, with TRBD1 identical over 7 bases. The TCR was taken from a human donor in good health (CMV status not recorded). Some clones in this sample may be carry-over from other donors' samples. The DNA for the CDR3 is TGTGCCAGCAGCCCTACAGGGGCGAGGAACACTGAAGCTTTCTTT. It is translated as CASSPTGARNTEAFF. Full variable domain (missing parts from reference TRBV9 and TRBJ1-1): DSGVTQTPKHLITATGQRVTLRCSPRSGDLSVYWYQQSLDQGLQFLIQYYNGEERAKGNILERFSAQQFPDLHSELNLSSLELGDSALYFCASSPTGARNTEAFFGQGTRLTVV.